These T cell receptor beta chains were read from a single sample in a study of T cell responses to AZD1222 COVID-19 vaccine. Libraries were prepared by immunoSEQ multiplex PCR; TCRdb keeps only in-frame clonotypes and omits some of them. The sample lists roughly 260,000 clones; over 90% were seen once. The sequenced sample was peripheral blood, obtained on day 0 of AZD1222 vaccination. These TCRs come from an adult in good health. Both conserved end residues are part of each CDR3. The D gene is left open where the match is weak. Size values are once, few and many counts, or a class for expanded clones, and some rows have none.

j_call | d_call | v_call | clone_size | cdr3_aa | cdr3_nt
TRBJ1-2 | NA | TRBV4-3 | NA | CASSQTRQRGAVNGYTF | TGCGCCAGCAGCCAAACCAGACAGAGAGGGGCGGTCAATGGCTACACCTTC
TRBJ1-1 | NA | TRBV20-1 | NA | CSARRDIEAFF | TGCAGTGCTAGGAGGGACATAGAAGCTTTCTTT
TRBJ2-7 | NA | TRBV4-1 | NA | CASSQSHLNSYYEQYF | TGCGCCAGCAGCCAATCCCATCTGAACAGCTACTACGAGCAGTACTTC
TRBJ1-3 | TRBD1 | TRBV5-1 | NA | CASSLGDSTPGNTIYF | TGCGCCAGCAGCTTGGGGGACAGTACGCCTGGAAACACCATATATTTT
TRBJ2-3 | NA | TRBV5-1 | NA | CASSLVHRVEDTQYF | TGCGCCAGCAGCTTGGTCCACAGGGTCGAAGATACGCAGTATTTT
TRBJ2-3 | TRBD2 | TRBV10-3 | NA | CAISPGGSTDTQYF | TGTGCCATCAGTCCGGGAGGGAGCACAGATACGCAGTATTTT
TRBJ1-5 | NA | TRBV19 | NA | CASQGRNQPQHF | TGTGCCAGTCAGGGTAGGAATCAGCCCCAGCATTTT
TRBJ1-2 | NA | TRBV9 | NA | CASRDGRPDGHYGYTF | TGTGCCAGCAGGGACGGAAGACCGGACGGGCACTATGGCTACACCTTC
TRBJ2-5 | TRBD2 | TRBV5-1 | NA | CASTLEGTGGETQYF | TGCGCCAGCACCCTGGAGGGTACCGGGGGGGAGACCCAGTACTTC
TRBJ2-7 | NA | TRBV12-1 | NA | CASSFHRAHEQYF | TGTGCCAGCAGCTTTCACAGGGCCCACGAGCAGTACTTC
TRBJ1-2 | TRBD1 | TRBV27 | NA | CASSSHAPDRGGRGYTF | TGTGCCAGCAGTTCACACGCCCCCGACAGGGGAGGTCGCGGCTACACCTTC
TRBJ1-5 | NA | TRBV6-4 | NA | CASMWEISQPQHF | TGTGCCAGCATGTGGGAGATCAGTCAGCCCCAGCATTTT
TRBJ1-2 | TRBD1 | TRBV5-1 | NA | CASSLEGGGYGYTF | TGCGCCAGCAGCTTAGAAGGGGGCGGTTATGGCTACACCTTC
TRBJ1-4 | NA | TRBV6-5 | NA | CASGTTRNEKLFF | TGTGCCAGCGGAACAACTCGGAATGAAAAACTGTTTTTT
TRBJ1-2 | NA | TRBV9 | NA | CASSVSGLGGYGYTF | TGTGCCAGCAGCGTAAGCGGCCTAGGAGGCTATGGCTACACCTTC
TRBJ2-2 | NA | TRBV11-2 | NA | CASSHPGTGELFF | TGTGCCAGCAGCCACCCAGGCACCGGGGAGCTGTTTTTT
TRBJ2-3 | NA | TRBV24-1 | NA | CATSDSSGSPRTDTQYF | TGTGCCACCAGTGATTCCTCCGGGAGCCCCCGCACAGATACGCAGTATTTT
TRBJ1-2 | TRBD1 | TRBV27 | NA | CASSHGQGDYGYTF | TGTGCCAGCAGTCATGGACAGGGGGACTATGGCTACACCTTC
TRBJ2-1 | NA | TRBV7-2 | NA | CASSLADSPTQFF | TGTGCCAGCAGCTTAGCGGACAGCCCTACGCAGTTCTTC
TRBJ1-5 | TRBD1 | TRBV28 | NA | CASRGQGGSQPQHF | TGTGCCAGCAGGGGACAGGGGGGGAGTCAGCCCCAGCATTTT
TRBJ1-1 | NA | TRBV2 | NA | CASSEAPRSTEAFF | TGTGCCAGCAGTGAAGCCCCCCGCTCGACTGAAGCTTTCTTT
TRBJ2-7 | NA | TRBV11-2 | once | CASSRGLAGRRTLPEQYF | TGTGCCAGCAGCAGGGGCTTGGCGGGGCGGAGGACCCTCCCCGAGCAGTACTTC
TRBJ2-5 | TRBD1 | TRBV5-1 | NA | CASSGRGQETQYF | TGCGCCAGCAGCGGCAGGGGGCAGGAGACCCAGTACTTC
TRBJ2-4 | NA | TRBV3-1/TRBV3-2 | NA | CASSQASLKRSREAKNIQYF | TGTGCCAGCAGCCAAGCTAGCCTAAAGCGGAGCCGGGAGGCCAAAAACATTCAGTACTTC
TRBJ2-7 | TRBD2 | TRBV6-1 | once | CASSEYGGGAYEQYF | TGTGCCAGCAGTGAATACGGCGGGGGAGCCTACGAGCAGTACTTC
TRBJ1-1 | TRBD1 | TRBV19 | NA | CASTSWTGGRGTEAFF | TGTGCCAGTACTTCCTGGACAGGGGGCCGGGGGACTGAAGCTTTCTTT
TRBJ2-3 | TRBD2 | TRBV3-1/TRBV3-2 | NA | CASSPGLAGTTDTQYF | TGTGCCAGCAGCCCGGGACTAGCGGGGACCACAGATACGCAGTATTTT
TRBJ1-1 | NA | TRBV10-3 | NA | CAISGAGSTEAFF | TGTGCCATCAGTGGGGCAGGGAGCACTGAAGCTTTCTTT
TRBJ2-7 | TRBD1 | TRBV5-1 | NA | CASSWGQGAAEQYF | TGCGCCAGCAGCTGGGGACAGGGGGCTGCAGAGCAGTACTTC
TRBJ1-3 | NA | TRBV29-1 | NA | CSGGVLGGNTIYF | TGCAGCGGGGGGGTCCTCGGAGGAAACACCATATATTTT
TRBJ1-5 | NA | TRBV2 | NA | CASSEAPADVQPQHF | TGTGCCAGCAGTGAAGCGCCGGCAGACGTTCAGCCCCAGCATTTT
TRBJ2-6 | TRBD2 | TRBV19 | NA | CASSTGREMGANVLTF | TGTGCCAGTAGTACAGGGAGGGAAATGGGGGCCAACGTCCTGACTTTC
TRBJ1-2 | NA | TRBV28 | NA | CASRSGEIRGYTF | TGTGCCAGCAGGTCGGGAGAGATAAGGGGCTACACCTTC
TRBJ2-7 | TRBD1 | TRBV5-1 | NA | CASTPGQGPNEQYF | TGCGCCAGCACCCCGGGACAGGGCCCGAACGAGCAGTACTTC
TRBJ1-5 | TRBD1 | TRBV28 | few | CASSLGGQGSLYNQPQHF | TGTGCCAGCAGTTTAGGTGGACAGGGGTCCTTATACAATCAGCCCCAGCATTTT
TRBJ1-1 | NA | TRBV7-2 | NA | CASIIRDSTEAFF | TGTGCCAGCATCATCCGGGATTCCACTGAAGCTTTCTTT
TRBJ2-6 | TRBD1 | TRBV19 | NA | CASTKTGGSGANVLTF | TGTGCCAGTACCAAGACAGGGGGCTCTGGGGCCAACGTCCTGACTTTC
TRBJ1-4 | NA | TRBV10-3 | NA | CAITTGVPWSEKLFF | TGTGCCATCACCACCGGGGTCCCGTGGAGTGAAAAACTGTTTTTT
TRBJ1-5 | NA | TRBV5-6 | NA | CASSLWEPNQPQHF | TGTGCCAGCAGCTTGTGGGAGCCCAATCAGCCCCAGCATTTT
TRBJ1-5 | NA | TRBV5-1 | once | CASSISGASNQPQHF | TGCGCCAGCAGTATATCAGGGGCCAGCAATCAGCCCCAGCATTTT
TRBJ1-3 | NA | TRBV9 | NA | CASSAAPSGNTIYF | TGTGCCAGCAGCGCAGCCCCTTCTGGAAACACCATATATTTT
TRBJ2-7 | TRBD1 | TRBV28 | NA | CASSFQDRVYEQYF | TGTGCCAGCAGTTTCCAGGACAGGGTCTACGAGCAGTACTTC
TRBJ2-1 | NA | TRBV7-2 | NA | CASSPYGGYNEQFF | TGTGCCAGCAGCCCCTACGGGGGATACAATGAGCAGTTCTTC